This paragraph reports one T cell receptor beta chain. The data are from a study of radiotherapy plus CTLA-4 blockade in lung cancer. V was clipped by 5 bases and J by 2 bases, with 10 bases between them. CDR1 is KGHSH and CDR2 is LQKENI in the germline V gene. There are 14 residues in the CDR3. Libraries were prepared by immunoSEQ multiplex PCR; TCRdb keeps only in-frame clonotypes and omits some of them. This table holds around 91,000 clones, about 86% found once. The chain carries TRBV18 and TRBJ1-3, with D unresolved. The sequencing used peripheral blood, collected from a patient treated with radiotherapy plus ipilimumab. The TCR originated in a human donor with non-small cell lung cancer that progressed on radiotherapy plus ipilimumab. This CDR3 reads CASSEGVAGNTIYF. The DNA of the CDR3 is TGTGCCAGCTCAGAGGGAGTAGCTGGAAACACCATATATTTT.